This T cell receptor (beta chain) was identified during a study of T cell repertoires in cytomegalovirus infection. Trimming at V came to 2 bases and at J to 7 bases, leaving 6 bases not matched to a gene. Germline CDR1 MNHEY, CDR2 SVGAGI. There are 15 residues in the CDR3. TCRdb reanalysed the reads using MiXCR and keeps one entry per CDR3 protein. The sample consists of some 100,000 distinct CDR3 sequences, roughly a quarter of them appearing once. V usage is TRBV6-5 and J usage is TRBJ2-2; the match to TRBD1 covers 8 bases. This TCR derives from a human donor in good health (CMV status not recorded). Some clones in this sample may be carry-over from other donors' samples. The sample taken for sequencing was CD8+ T cells from PBMCs. The CDR3 region is CASSYGQGAGGELFF. The CDR3 DNA follows: TGTGCCAGCAGTTACGGGCAGGGGGCGGGCGGGGAGCTGTTTTTT.